Sequencing of this T cell receptor (beta chain) was carried out in a study of T-cell reconstitution after alpha-beta-depleted transplantation in children. V lost 5 bases to trimming and J lost 5 bases, with 13 bases between them. The CDR3 contains 14 residues. Germline values: CDR1 SEHNR, CDR2 FQNEAQ (reference sequence). Preparation of the TCRbeta library involved a method that used unique molecular identifiers. One entry per CDR3 protein results from TCRdb running MiXCR on the PCR reads. The data hold a few hundred thousand distinct CDR3 sequences, with around 27% observed a single time. The sequence was collected from a boy less than two years old with Wiskott-Aldrich syndrome, due to receive a stem cell transplant. The specimen was PBMCs, collected before TCRalphabeta/CD19-depleted stem cell transplant. V usage is TRBV7-9 and J usage is TRBJ2-1, with D perhaps TRBD2 (6 bases). CDR3 residues: CASSLLGGNNEQFF. The DNA of the CDR3 is TGTGCCAGCAGCCTCTTAGGCGGGAACAATGAGCAGTTCTTC.